The T cell receptor beta chain under discussion was sequenced for a study of T cells after yellow fever vaccination. Overall study: SMART-Seq v4 Ultra Low Input handled preparation of low-cell-number fractions.

This clonotype occurred a few times. One entry per CDR3 protein results from TCRdb running MiXCR on the 5' RACE reads. The sample consists of about 300,000 distinct CDR3 sequences, around 6.8% of them appearing once. This TCR derives from a man between 18 and 29 years old who received the YFV17D yellow fever vaccine. The material sequenced was PBMCs, taken 35 to 50 days after the first yellow fever vaccination.

CDR3 bases: TGTGCCAGCTCACAAGGACAGGGGGCACCGAACACTGAAGCTTTCTTT. This encodes CASSQGQGAPNTEAFF. This chain uses TRBV18 with TRBJ1-1, with TRBD1 matching 11 bases. Germline trimming cut 4 bases from V and 1 base from J; bases unmatched to any gene: 5. The germline gives CDR1 KGHSH, CDR2 LQKENI. The CDR3 spans 16 residues. Full variable domain (outside the CDR3, taken from reference TRBV18 and TRBJ1-1): NAGVMQNPRHLVRRRGQEARLRCSPMKGHSHVYWYRQLPEEGLKFMVYLQKENIIDESGMPKERFSAEFPKEGPSILRIQQVVRGDSAAYFCASSQGQGAPNTEAFFGQGTRLTVV.